This TCR beta chain came from a study of response to subunit inactivated influenza vaccine. Study-wide points: Researchers suggested that each seasonal influenza vaccination recruits few new T cells.

About this clonotype itself: Its target is not known.

The trim removed 1 base at V and 5 bases at J, leaving 5 bases unmatched. Per the germline V gene, CDR1 is SGHAT and CDR2 is FQNNGV. The CDR3 consists of 15 residues. TCRdb re-derived calls from the RT-PCR reads in MiXCR, one entry per CDR3 protein. The sample shows about 500,000 distinct CDR3 sequences, approximately 15% of them seen only once. The sample was CD4+ T cells sorted from PBMCs, taken roughly 24 months after vaccination. This receptor was identified in a man aged 45 to 75 who received an inactivated influenza vaccine. J is TRBJ2-3 and V is TRBV11-2, with 8 nucleotides matching TRBD2. CDR3 amino acids: CASSLGGGLVDTQYF. The CDR3, as DNA: TGTGCCAGCAGCTTAGGCGGGGGGCTGGTAGATACGCAGTATTTT.